This is a list of T cell receptor beta chains from one sample in a study of control samples from healthy donors and cancer patients. Profiled with immunoSEQ multiplex PCR; TCRdb holds only in-frame clones, not every one. Of about 160,000 clones in the sample, nearly 96% were seen once. Input material: blood. These receptors originate from a woman between 25 and 40 years old in good health. CDR3s include the opening cysteine and the closing phenylalanine or tryptophan. A D gene is named only where the DNA matches it firmly. Where a row states a size, it is once, few, many or the class of an expanded clone; other rows omit it.

TRBV27,.,.,TRBJ1-1,TGTGCCAGCAGAGGAGGGGCCAGGGCTTTCTTT,CASRGGARAFF
TRBV28,.,.,TRBJ2-1,TGTGCCAGCAGTTGGAGGATTAGCTCCTACAATGAGCAGTTCTTC,CASSWRISSYNEQFF
TRBV5-1,.,TRBD2,TRBJ2-5,TGCGCCAGCAGCTTGATGGCGGGAGGGCGAGAGACCCAGTACTTC,CASSLMAGGRETQYF
TRBV3-1/TRBV3-2,.,.,TRBJ2-1,TGTGCCAGCAGCCGGATCGGCTCCTACAATGAGCAGTTCTTC,CASSRIGSYNEQFF
TRBV4-1,.,.,TRBJ2-7,TGCGCCAGCAGTCCTAGGGACGGCTACTCCTACGAGCAGTACTTC,CASSPRDGYSYEQYF
TRBV5-4,.,.,TRBJ1-3,TGTGCCAGCAGCTTGGCGGGCTCTGGAAACACCATATATTTT,CASSLAGSGNTIYF
TRBV9,once,.,TRBJ2-2,TGTGCCAGCAGCGCGCGCCCCACCGGGGAGCTGTTTTTT,CASSARPTGELFF
TRBV6-6,.,TRBD1,TRBJ2-7,TGTGCCAGCAGTTACTCAGTGGGACAGGGGTACGAGCAGTACTTC,CASSYSVGQGYEQYF
TRBV6-5,.,.,TRBJ2-7,TGTGCCAGCAGTTACGCGTACAAATACGAGCAGTACTTC,CASSYAYKYEQYF
TRBV7-2,.,TRBD2,TRBJ2-1,TGTGCCAGCAGCCTCGGGACTACAGCGAATGAGCAGTTCTTC,CASSLGTTANEQFF
TRBV6-5,.,.,TRBJ1-1,TGTGCCAGCAGTTCTCGATCCGGACTCATTGAAGCTTTCTTT,CASSSRSGLIEAFF
TRBV27,.,.,TRBJ1-4,TGTGCCAGCAGTTTAGGGAGGGGGTGGACTAATGAAAAACTGTTTTTT,CASSLGRGWTNEKLFF
TRBV27,.,TRBD2,TRBJ2-2,TGTGCCAGCAGTTTTTCGCTCGGCTTCCTAGGCGGGGGGGGCACCGGGGAGCTGTTTTTT,CASSFSLGFLGGGGTGELFF
TRBV28,.,.,TRBJ2-5,TGTGCCAGCAGTTTAAGATTTTCGGAGACCCAGTACTTC,CASSLRFSETQYF
TRBV3-1/TRBV3-2,.,.,TRBJ2-2,TGTGCCAGCAGCCAAGTTCACCCGGGCACCGGGGAGCTGTTTTTT,CASSQVHPGTGELFF
TRBV6-5,.,.,TRBJ1-1,TGTGCCAGCCTCGAGGGGGGGGCGAACACTGAAGCTTTCTTT,CASLEGGANTEAFF
TRBV18,.,TRBD2,TRBJ2-1,TGTGCCAGCTCACCACCCAGGACTAGCCACAACTCCTCCTACAATGAGCAGTTCTTC,CASSPPRTSHNSSYNEQFF
TRBV12-3/TRBV12-4,.,.,TRBJ2-3,TGTGCCAGCAGAAAGACAGATACGCAGTATTTT,CASRKTDTQYF
TRBV10-3,.,.,TRBJ2-5,TGTGCCACATCGGGGAGGGGGGAGACCCAGTACTTC,CATSGRGETQYF
TRBV6-4,.,.,TRBJ2-2,TGTGCCAGCAGTCCCGAGTTGGGAACCGGGGAGCTGTTTTTT,CASSPELGTGELFF
TRBV4-1,.,TRBD1,TRBJ1-5,TGCGCCAGCAGCCAGAAACCACTTTCGGGACAGGGGAACAATCAGCCCCAGCATTTT,CASSQKPLSGQGNNQPQHF
TRBV16,.,.,TRBJ2-2,TGTGCCAGCAGCCAATTGCAGGGTCGGAACACCGGGGAGCTGTTTTTT,CASSQLQGRNTGELFF
TRBV5-1,.,.,TRBJ2-7,TGCGCCAGCAGCTTGGCGGTAACAGGGCCTGGCTACGAGCAGTACTTC,CASSLAVTGPGYEQYF
TRBV6-1,.,.,TRBJ1-5,TGTGCCAGCAGTGAATGGACGGGGGTCGGCAATCAGCCCCAGCATTTT,CASSEWTGVGNQPQHF
TRBV15,.,.,TRBJ2-5,TGTGCCACCACCAGGGGAGTATACCAAGAGACCCAGTACTTC,CATTRGVYQETQYF
TRBV7-8,once,.,TRBJ2-6,TGTGCCAGCAGCCATGGACTCCACTCTGGGGCCAACGTCCTGACTTTC,CASSHGLHSGANVLTF
TRBV2,.,.,TRBJ1-1,TGTGCCAGCAGATCCGGGACAATGAACACTGAAGCTTTCTTT,CASRSGTMNTEAFF
TRBV7-6,.,TRBD1,TRBJ2-5,TGTGCCAGCAGCTTAGCGACAGGGGGCGAGATGGAGACCCAGTACTTC,CASSLATGGEMETQYF
TRBV4-1,.,.,TRBJ1-6,TGCGCCAGCAGCCAAGTTAGGGGATCACCCCTCCACTTT,CASSQVRGSPLHF
TRBV7-2,once,TRBD1,TRBJ1-1,TGTGCCAGACTATGGACAGGAAGAGAGAACACTGAAGCTTTCTTT,CARLWTGRENTEAFF
TRBV28,once,TRBD2,TRBJ2-7,TGTGCCAGCAGCGACCCTAGCGGGAGGTCCCACGAGCAGTACTTC,CASSDPSGRSHEQYF
TRBV7-2,.,TRBD2,TRBJ2-2,TGTGCCAGCAGCTTAGCGAGGACGGGGGGAACGAACACCGGGGAGCTGTTTTTT,CASSLARTGGTNTGELFF
TRBV2,.,.,TRBJ1-4,TGTGCCAGCAGTGACCCCGCTGTGTTCTCAACTAATGAAAAACTGTTTTTT,CASSDPAVFSTNEKLFF
TRBV12-3/TRBV12-4,.,.,TRBJ1-2,TGTGCCAGCAGTTTACATGGCTACACCTTC,CASSLHGYTF
TRBV30,.,.,TRBJ1-5,TGTGCCTGGAGTGTAAATGGAGATCAGCCCCAGCATTTT,CAWSVNGDQPQHF
TRBV18,.,.,TRBJ2-5,TGTGCCAGCTCACCAGGAGGGGGAGAGACCCAGTACTTC,CASSPGGGETQYF
TRBV9,.,TRBD2,TRBJ2-1,TGTGCCAGCAGCGCCATCCCTAGCGGGGGTGGGAATGAGCAGTTCTTC,CASSAIPSGGGNEQFF
TRBV2,once,.,TRBJ1-1,TGTGCCAGCAGTGTCCAGGGAGATGAAGCTTTCTTT,CASSVQGDEAFF
TRBV2,.,.,TRBJ1-1,TGTGCCAGCAGTGAATGGGGGGGTTTTGGTTTCGGCACTGAAGCTTTCTTT,CASSEWGGFGFGTEAFF